Below are 10 T cell receptor beta chains sequenced from a single sample in a study of vaccination effects on CD4 cells after COVID-19. ViraFEST expansion of antigen-specific CD4+ T cells with viral peptide pools preceded sequencing. Following culture for approximately 11 days, CD4+ T cells were isolated. Here immunoSEQ multiplex PCR was the method, and the copy in TCRdb shows in-frame clones only, minus some. Here the sample spans approximately 30,000 clones, approximately 61% being singletons. The antigens of these receptors remain unknown. The sequenced sample was CD4+ T cells from PBMCs cultured with HCoV-229E spike peptides, obtained before COVID-19 vaccination. These receptors came from a human donor who received a COVID-19 vaccine.

This clone is classed as medium-sized. This chain joins TRBV18 and TRBJ1-1; D is ambiguous. In germline, CDR1 is KGHSH, CDR2 LQKENI. This CDR3 has 13 residues. Trimming cost V 4 bases and J 1 base, with 7 bases left between them. CDR3 amino acids: CASSLTANTEAFF. The DNA of the CDR3 is TGTGCCAGCTCACTAACGGCGAACACTGAAGCTTTCTTT.

Only a few counts were recorded for this clone. The chain links TRBV28 to TRBJ2-3; possibly TRBD2 for D (6 bases). The CDR3 sequence is 17 residues long. Trimming shortened V by 4 bases and J by 2 bases, and 19 bases separated the two germline ends. CDR1 MDHEN and CDR2 SYDVKM come from the germline V gene. The CDR3 sequence: CASSSPGRAGYTDTQYF. CDR3 DNA sequence: TGTGCCAGCAGTTCGCCGGGTCGGGCGGGGTACACAGATACGCAGTATTTT.

This chain joins TRBV10-3 and TRBJ1-1; D ambiguous. This CDR3 contains 14 residues. CDR1 is ENHRY, CDR2 SYGVKD, per germline. Trimming took off 2 bases at V and 6 bases at J, with 13 bases between the two ends. This CDR3 is CAISERYTFAEAFF. The CDR3 DNA is TGTGCCATCAGTGAGAGGTATACATTCGCTGAAGCTTTCTTT.

The chain has TRBV7-3 and TRBJ2-7; no definite D call. The CDR3 is 13 amino acids. Germline lookup yields CDR1 SGHTA and CDR2 FQGTGA. Trimming took off 0 bases at V and 10 bases at J, with 13 bases between the two ends. This chain's CDR3 is CASSLTQDQPQYF. DNA for the CDR3: TGTGCCAGCAGCTTAACCCAAGACCAGCCTCAGTACTTC.

This clone was detected only a few times. The gene calls are TRBV4-1 and TRBJ2-3; D might be TRBD2 (5 bases). The CDR3 is 15 residues long. Trimming shortened V by 1 base and J by 6 bases, and 14 bases separated the two germline ends. Germline V CDR1 and CDR2: MGHRA, YSYEKL. CDR3 residues: CASSQVSAYGDTQYF. The CDR3 bases are TGCGCCAGCAGCCAAGTTAGCGCCTATGGGGATACGCAGTATTTT.

This chain uses TRBV27 with TRBJ2-7; D gene uncertain. Looked up from germline, CDR1 is MNHEY and CDR2 is SMNVEV (reference sequence). The CDR3 runs to 12 residues. V lost 10 bases and J 6 bases, leaving 16 bases between the germline ends. In nucleotides, the CDR3 is TGTGCCACCCGGACCCGACCCGCCGAGCAGTACTTC. This gives the protein CATRTRPAEQYF.

This clone was seen ten or more times. J is TRBJ2-6 and V is TRBV5-5, with D tentatively TRBD2 (6 bases). Germline V gene lookup returns CDR1 SGHKS and CDR2 YYEKEE (reference sequence). The CDR3 covers 17 residues. V was trimmed by 2 bases and J by 5 bases, leaving 17 bases between them. CDR3 protein: CASSLGGAPVWANVLTF. In nucleotides, the CDR3 is TGTGCCAGCAGCTTAGGAGGGGCCCCTGTTTGGGCCAACGTCCTGACTTTC.

This clone has a single count. The chain has TRBV5-1 and TRBJ2-7; 12 bases match TRBD1. V dropped 1 base and J dropped 5; count of bases not matched to a gene: 7. CDR3 length: 16 residues. CDR1 and CDR2 (germline): SGHRS, YFSETQ. The CDR3 protein is CASSLIPGQGAHEQYF. The CDR3 nucleotides are TGCGCCAGCAGCTTGATACCGGGACAGGGGGCTCACGAGCAGTACTTC.

The gene calls are TRBV11-2 and TRBJ2-5; D possibly uses TRBD1 or TRBD2 (5 bases each). CDR1 and CDR2 (germline): SGHAT, FQNNGV. This CDR3 region has 15 residues. Trimming took 11 bases from V and 5 from J, leaving 24 bases between them. The CDR3 is CAVRGGYELSETQYF. CDR3 nucleotides: TGTGCCGTACGGGGCGGATATGAGTTATCGGAGACCCAGTACTTC. Full variable domain (outside the CDR3, taken from reference TRBV11-2 and TRBJ2-5): EAGVAQSPRYKIIEKRQSVAFWCNPISGHATLYWYQQILGQGPKLLIQFQNNGVVDDSQLPKDRFSAERLKGVDSTLKIQPAKLEDSAVYLCAVRGGYELSETQYFGPGTRLLVL.

The rearrangement joins TRBV10-3 to TRBJ2-1, with 7 bases matching TRBD1. V lost 3 bases, J lost 6 bases, and 11 bases stayed unmatched. Germline lookup yields CDR1 ENHRY and CDR2 SYGVKD. The length of the CDR3 is 16 residues. CDR3 sequence reads: CAISDKGQGVGNEQFF. The CDR3 bases are TGTGCCATCAGTGATAAGGGCCAGGGGGTGGGCAATGAGCAGTTCTTC.